The present T cell receptor beta chain was sequenced within a study of PD-1 blockade in classical Hodgkin lymphoma. As for the study in general: Patients were dosed intravenously with nivolumab at 3 mg/kg every 2 weeks. Points from the study as a whole: By C4D1 there was a significant rise in CD4+ TCR diversity but not in CD8+ TCR diversity. The study found complete responders had baseline diversity similar to newly diagnosed patients.

Assay: immunoSEQ multiplex PCR; the TCRdb copy retains only in-frame clones and omits some. The sample shows some 100,000 clones, roughly 92% of them seen only once. Regarding this clone: What it binds is not known.

Patients all relapsed after autologous stem cell transplantation, and there was variation in brentuximab vedotin exposure. Responses achieved at best were complete response, partial response or progressive disease. The CDR3 sequence is 14 residues long. Per the germline V gene, CDR1 is MDHEN and CDR2 is SYDVKM. V was shortened by 6 bases and J by 2 bases, with 12 bases between the two germline ends. This TCR was recovered from a human donor with classical Hodgkin lymphoma. The input for sequencing was peripheral blood mononuclear cells (PBMCs), taken at baseline. The chain is built from TRBV28 and TRBJ2-3; weak D call: TRBD2 (6 bases). The CDR3 protein is CASSRGRYTDTQYF. CDR3 DNA: TGTGCCAGCAGCCGAGGGAGGTACACAGATACGCAGTATTTT. The full variable domain, with the rest looked up from reference TRBV28 and TRBJ2-3, is DVKVTQSSRYLVKRTGEKVFLECVQDMDHENMFWYRQDPGLGLRLIYFSYDVKMKEKGDIPEGYSVSREKKERFSLILESASTNQTSMYLCASSRGRYTDTQYFGPGTRLTVL.